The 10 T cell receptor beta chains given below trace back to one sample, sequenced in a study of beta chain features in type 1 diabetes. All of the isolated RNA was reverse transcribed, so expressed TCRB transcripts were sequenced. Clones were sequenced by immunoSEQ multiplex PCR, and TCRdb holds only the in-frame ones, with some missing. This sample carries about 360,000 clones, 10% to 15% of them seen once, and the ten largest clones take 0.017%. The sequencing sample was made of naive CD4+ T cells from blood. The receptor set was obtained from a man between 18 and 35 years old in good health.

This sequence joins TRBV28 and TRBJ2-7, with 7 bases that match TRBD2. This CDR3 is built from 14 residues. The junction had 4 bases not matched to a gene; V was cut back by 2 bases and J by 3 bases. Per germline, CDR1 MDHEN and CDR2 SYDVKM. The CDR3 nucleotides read TGTGCCAGCAGTTTAGGCGGGAGCCACTACGAGCAGTACTTC. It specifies CASSLGGSHYEQYF.

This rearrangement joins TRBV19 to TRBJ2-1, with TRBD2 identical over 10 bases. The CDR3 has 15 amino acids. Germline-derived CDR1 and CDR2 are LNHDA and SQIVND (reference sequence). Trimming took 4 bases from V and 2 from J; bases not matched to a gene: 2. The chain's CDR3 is CASSRAGGPYNEQFF. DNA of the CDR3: TGTGCCAGTAGTAGAGCGGGAGGGCCCTACAATGAGCAGTTCTTC.

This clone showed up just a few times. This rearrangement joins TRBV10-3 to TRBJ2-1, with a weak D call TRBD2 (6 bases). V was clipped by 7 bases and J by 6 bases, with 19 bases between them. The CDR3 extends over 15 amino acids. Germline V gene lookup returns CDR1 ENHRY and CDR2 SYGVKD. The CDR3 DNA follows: TGTGCCATCACCGGGATGACTAGTTCGCTCAATGAGCAGTTCTTC. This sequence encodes CAITGMTSSLNEQFF.

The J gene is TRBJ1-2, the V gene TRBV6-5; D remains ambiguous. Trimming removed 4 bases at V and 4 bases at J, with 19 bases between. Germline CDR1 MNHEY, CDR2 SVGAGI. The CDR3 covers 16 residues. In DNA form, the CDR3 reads TGTGCCAGCAGTTTCCCGACTACTGAGAGAGGCTATGGCTACACCTTC. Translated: CASSFPTTERGYGYTF.

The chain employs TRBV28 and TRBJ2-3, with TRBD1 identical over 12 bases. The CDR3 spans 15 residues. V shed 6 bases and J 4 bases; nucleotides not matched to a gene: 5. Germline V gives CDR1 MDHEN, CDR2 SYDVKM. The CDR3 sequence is CASRGTGGFPDTQYF. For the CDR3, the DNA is TGTGCCAGCAGGGGGACAGGGGGCTTTCCAGATACGCAGTATTTT.

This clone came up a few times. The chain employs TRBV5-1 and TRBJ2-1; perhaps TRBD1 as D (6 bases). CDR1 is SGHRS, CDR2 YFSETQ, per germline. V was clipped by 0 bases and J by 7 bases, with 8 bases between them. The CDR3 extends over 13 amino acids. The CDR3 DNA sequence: TGCGCCAGCAGCTTGGATACAGGGAATGAGCAGTTCTTC. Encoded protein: CASSLDTGNEQFF.

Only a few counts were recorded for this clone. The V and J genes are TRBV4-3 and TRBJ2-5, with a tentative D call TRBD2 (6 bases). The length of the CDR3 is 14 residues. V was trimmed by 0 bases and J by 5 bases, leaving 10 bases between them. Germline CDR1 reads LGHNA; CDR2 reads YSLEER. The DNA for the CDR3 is TGCGCCAGCAGCCAAGAGGAGGGGCGTGAGACCCAGTACTTC. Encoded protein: CASSQEEGRETQYF.

CDR3 protein: CASSPGGQPQHF. The DNA of the CDR3 is TGTGCCAGCAGCCCTGGAGGTCAGCCCCAGCATTTT. The J gene is TRBJ1-5, the V gene TRBV6-6; D unclear. CDR1 is MNHNY and CDR2 is SVGAGI in the germline V gene (reference sequence). The CDR3 loop spans 12 amino acids. V lost 6 bases and J lost 6, with 9 bases in between.

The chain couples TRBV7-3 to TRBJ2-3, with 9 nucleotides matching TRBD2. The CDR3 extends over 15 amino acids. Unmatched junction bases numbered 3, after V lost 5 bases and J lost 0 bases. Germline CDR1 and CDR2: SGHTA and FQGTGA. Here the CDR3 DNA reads TGTGCCAGCAGCGTCACTAGCGGGAGCACAGATACGCAGTATTTT. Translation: CASSVTSGSTDTQYF.

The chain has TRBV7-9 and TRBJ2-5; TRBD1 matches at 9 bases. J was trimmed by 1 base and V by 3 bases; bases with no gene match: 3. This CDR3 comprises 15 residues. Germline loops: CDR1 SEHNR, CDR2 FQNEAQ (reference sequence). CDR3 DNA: TGTGCCAGCAGCTTGGGACAGGGCCCCCAAGAGACCCAGTACTTC. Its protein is CASSLGQGPQETQYF.